What follows are 19 T cell receptor beta chains derived from one specimen sequenced in a study of sequential checkpoint blockade in melanoma. Profiled with immunoSEQ multiplex PCR; TCRdb holds only in-frame clones, not every one. The table shows more than 10,000 clones, with around 80% occurring only once. Treatment in this sample: randomized to nivolumab then ipilimumab (arm A) or the reverse (arm B). Sequencing used CD8+ T cells sorted from blood (inferred from file names), obtained from a patient given nivolumab and ipilimumab in sequence. These TCRs come from a human donor with melanoma.

The chain carries TRBV4-2 and TRBJ2-7; TRBD2 matches 7 bases. Losses at the gene ends were 3 bases for V and 1 base for J; bases not matched to a gene: 12. The CDR3 contains 17 residues. Germline V gene sequence: CDR1 LGHNA, CDR2 YNFKEQ. The CDR3 is CASSQGGRPTESYEQYF. Written as DNA, the CDR3 is TGTGCCAGCAGCCAGGGGGGGAGACCCACTGAGTCCTACGAGCAGTACTTC.

A few counts support this clone. This chain links TRBV12-5 with TRBJ1-5, with D hard to call. Trimming pared 3 bases from V and 0 bases from J, leaving 6 bases between. The CDR3 is 14 amino acids. Germline V gives CDR1 LGHNT, CDR2 FRNRAP. The CDR3 sequence: CASGLSYSNQPQHF. The CDR3, as DNA: TGTGCTAGTGGTTTAAGCTATAGCAATCAGCCCCAGCATTTT.

This clone occurred once. This CDR3 reads CASSQGGRFTEAFF. The CDR3 coding sequence is TGTGCCAGCAGCCAAGGGGGGCGGTTCACTGAAGCTTTCTTT. This chain connects TRBV14 to TRBJ1-1; a weak D match, TRBD1 (6 bases). The CDR3 is 14 amino acids. CDR1 is SGHDN and CDR2 is FVKESK in the germline V gene. V shed 1 base and J shed 4 bases, with 10 bases lying between them.

The rearrangement uses TRBV10-2 and TRBJ2-2; TRBD1 aligns across 8 bases. V lost 7 bases and J lost 4; bases outside the gene matches: 11. The CDR3 runs 16 residues. The V gene's germline CDR1 is WSHSY and CDR2 SAAADI. The CDR3 DNA is TGCGCCAGCAACCATCGGGCAGGGGGCTTCACCGGGGAGCTGTTTTTT. It encodes CASNHRAGGFTGELFF.

This clone was seen only a few times. The rearrangement uses TRBV7-8 and TRBJ2-7; 7 positions agree with TRBD2. This CDR3 region has 14 residues. With V trimmed by 4 bases and J by 1 base, 4 bases remained unmatched. The germline CDR1 and CDR2 sequences are SGHVS and FQNEAQ. The DNA of the CDR3 is TGTGCCAGCAGCTCCCCTAGCGGTTCCTACGAGCAGTACTTC. This codes for CASSSPSGSYEQYF.

The J gene is TRBJ2-7, the V gene TRBV28, with D maybe TRBD1 (6 bases). Trimming removed 3 bases from V and 3 bases from J, with 15 bases in between. Germline CDR1 reads MDHEN; CDR2 reads SYDVKM. The CDR3 runs to 15 residues. The CDR3 here is CASSFPQGLYYEQYF. As DNA, the CDR3 is TGTGCCAGCAGTTTCCCCCAGGGGCTTTACTACGAGCAGTACTTC.

This chain uses TRBV27 with TRBJ1-1; 7 bases match TRBD1. This CDR3 comprises 14 residues. The trim removed 2 bases at V and 7 bases at J, leaving 7 bases unmatched. The germline V gene has CDR1 MNHEY and CDR2 SMNVEV (reference sequence). The CDR3 spells CASSLGRGRFEAFF. CDR3 coding DNA: TGTGCCAGCAGTTTAGGTAGGGGGCGGTTTGAAGCTTTCTTT.

CDR3: CASSPNRSNYGYTF. In nucleotides, the CDR3 is TGTGCCAGCAGCCCCAACAGGTCTAACTATGGCTACACCTTC. V gene TRBV13 combines with J gene TRBJ1-2, with a weak D call TRBD1 (5 bases). The germline V gene encodes CDR1 PRHDT and CDR2 FYEKMQ (reference sequence). V was cut by 5 bases and J by 0 bases, with 10 bases left in between. There are 14 residues in the CDR3.

The gene calls are TRBV7-6 and TRBJ2-1, with TRBD2 matching 8 bases. The CDR3 totals 16 residues. Germline-derived CDR1 and CDR2 are SGHVS and FNYEAQ. Trimming removed 6 bases from V and 0 bases from J; junction bases left unmatched: 7. CDR3 protein: CASSFQGTSSYNEQFF. The CDR3 nucleotides are TGTGCCAGCAGTTTCCAAGGGACTAGCTCCTACAATGAGCAGTTCTTC.

The gene calls are TRBV19 and TRBJ2-7, with 7 nucleotides matching TRBD2. From germline, CDR1 is LNHDA and CDR2 SQIVND (reference sequence). The V gene end was trimmed by 10 bases and the J gene end by 2 bases; junction bases not matched to a gene: 5. The CDR3 runs 12 residues. The CDR3 nucleotides read TGTGCCACCGCGGCGGGGGCCTACGAGCAGTACTTC. As protein: CATAAGAYEQYF.

V and J are TRBV9 and TRBJ2-5; 10 bases align to TRBD2. V was pared by 1 base and J by 5 bases, with 8 bases of the junction left unmatched. CDR3 length: 16 amino acids. Germline V gene sequence: CDR1 SGDLS, CDR2 YYNGEE. CDR3 nucleotide sequence: TGTGCCAGCAGCGTATTTACTAGCGGGGATACGGAGACCCAGTACTTC. Protein: CASSVFTSGDTETQYF.

V gene TRBV9 combines with J gene TRBJ1-1; TRBD1 might be the D (5 bases). The CDR3 runs 14 residues. Trimming took 4 bases from V and 1 from J, leaving 11 bases between them. Germline V gives CDR1 SGDLS, CDR2 YYNGEE. Written as DNA, the CDR3 is TGTGCCAGCAGCCCCCGGACACGGAACACTGAAGCTTTCTTT. It yields the protein CASSPRTRNTEAFF. The entire variable domain, with the rest obtained from reference TRBV9 and TRBJ1-1, is as follows: DSGVTQTPKHLITATGQRVTLRCSPRSGDLSVYWYQQSLDQGLQFLIQYYNGEERAKGNILERFSAQQFPDLHSELNLSSLELGDSALYFCASSPRTRNTEAFFGQGTRLTVV.

The rearrangement uses TRBV7-2 and TRBJ2-5; no reliable D call. With the DNA end fitting TRBJ2-7 better, the J assignment may be wrong. Per germline, CDR1 SGHTA and CDR2 FQGNSA. The CDR3 sequence is 14 residues long. The CDR3: CASRGTTAPYEQYF. In DNA form, the CDR3 reads TGTGCCAGCAGGGGCACCACTGCACCCTACGAGCAGTACTTC.

V gene TRBV16 combines with J gene TRBJ2-5, with 7 bases fitting TRBD1. Trimming at V came to 1 base and at J to 4 bases, leaving 6 bases not matched to a gene. The CDR3 consists of 15 residues. Per germline, CDR1 KGHSY and CDR2 FQNENV. Here the CDR3 reads CASSQFDRERETQYF. DNA for the CDR3: TGTGCCAGCAGCCAATTTGACAGGGAACGAGAGACCCAGTACTTC.

This chain joins TRBV29-1 and TRBJ2-7; 7 positions agree with TRBD1. V shed 4 bases, J shed 0 bases, and the junction held 3 bases outside the gene matches. In germline, CDR1 is SQVTM, CDR2 ANQGSEA. The CDR3 is 13 residues long. The CDR3 here is CSVVGDSSYEQYF. CDR3 coding DNA: TGCAGCGTTGTTGGGGACAGCTCCTACGAGCAGTACTTC.

The V call is TRBV2, the J call TRBJ1-3; 7 bases agree with TRBD1. There are 13 residues in the CDR3. The junction had 5 bases not matched to a gene; V was cut back by 3 bases and J by 9 bases. Per the germline V gene, CDR1 is SNHLY and CDR2 is FYNNEI. The CDR3 DNA follows: TGTGCCAGCAGTGACCGACAGGGAGCCACCATATATTTT. Translation: CASSDRQGATIYF.

The chain recombines TRBV11-2 with TRBJ2-7, with 8 bases fitting TRBD1. The germline gives CDR1 SGHAT, CDR2 FQNNGV. V was pared by 5 bases and J by 1 base, with 4 bases of the junction left unmatched. The CDR3 spans 14 residues. This CDR3 reads CASSIGQGSYEQYF. In DNA, the CDR3 is TGTGCCAGCAGCATCGGACAGGGATCCTACGAGCAGTACTTC.

The V and J genes are TRBV7-9 and TRBJ1-1, with D possibly being TRBD1 (5 bases). Germline CDR1 and CDR2: SEHNR and FQNEAQ (reference sequence). The length of the CDR3 is 15 residues. Trimming removed 3 bases at V and 4 bases at J, with 15 bases between. This chain's CDR3 is CASSLGGMGSTEAFF. CDR3 coding DNA: TGTGCCAGCAGCTTGGGGGGGATGGGGAGCACTGAAGCTTTCTTT.

This rearrangement joins TRBV27 to TRBJ1-1; no definite D call. Trimming took off 4 bases at V and 4 bases at J, with 16 bases between the two ends. Germline loops: CDR1 MNHEY, CDR2 SMNVEV (reference sequence). The CDR3 sequence is 15 residues long. The chain's CDR3 is CASSYGAGGSTEAFF. CDR3 sequence (DNA): TGTGCCAGCAGTTACGGTGCAGGTGGTAGCACTGAAGCTTTCTTT.